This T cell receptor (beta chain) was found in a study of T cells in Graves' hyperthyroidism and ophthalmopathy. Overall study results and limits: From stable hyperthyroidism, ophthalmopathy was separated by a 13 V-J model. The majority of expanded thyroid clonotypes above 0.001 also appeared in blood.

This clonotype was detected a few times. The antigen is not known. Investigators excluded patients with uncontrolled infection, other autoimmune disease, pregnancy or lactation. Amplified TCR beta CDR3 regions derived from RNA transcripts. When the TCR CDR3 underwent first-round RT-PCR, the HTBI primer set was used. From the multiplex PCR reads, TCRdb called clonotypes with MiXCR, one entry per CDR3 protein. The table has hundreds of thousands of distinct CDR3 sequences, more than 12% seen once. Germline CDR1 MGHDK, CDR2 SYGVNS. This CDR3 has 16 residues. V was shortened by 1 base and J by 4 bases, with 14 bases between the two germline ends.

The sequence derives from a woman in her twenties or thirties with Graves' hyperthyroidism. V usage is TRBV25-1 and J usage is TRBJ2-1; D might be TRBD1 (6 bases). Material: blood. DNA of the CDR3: TGTGCCAGCAGTGAATTTCGCTTCCAGGGGTACAATGAGCAGTTCTTC. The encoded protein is CASSEFRFQGYNEQFF.